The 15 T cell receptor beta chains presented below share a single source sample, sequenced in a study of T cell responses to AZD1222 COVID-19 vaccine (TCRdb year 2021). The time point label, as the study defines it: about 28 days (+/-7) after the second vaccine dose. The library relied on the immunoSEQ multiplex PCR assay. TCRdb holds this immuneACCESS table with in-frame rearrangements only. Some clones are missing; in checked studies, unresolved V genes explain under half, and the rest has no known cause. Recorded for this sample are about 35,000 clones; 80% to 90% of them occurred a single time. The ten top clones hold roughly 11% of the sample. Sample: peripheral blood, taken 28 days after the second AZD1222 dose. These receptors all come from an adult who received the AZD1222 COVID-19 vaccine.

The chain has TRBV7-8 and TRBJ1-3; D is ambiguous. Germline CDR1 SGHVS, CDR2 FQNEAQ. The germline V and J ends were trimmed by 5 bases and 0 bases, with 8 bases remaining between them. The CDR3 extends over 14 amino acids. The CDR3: CASSIDHSGNTIYF. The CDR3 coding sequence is TGTGCCAGCAGCATCGACCACTCTGGAAACACCATATATTTT.

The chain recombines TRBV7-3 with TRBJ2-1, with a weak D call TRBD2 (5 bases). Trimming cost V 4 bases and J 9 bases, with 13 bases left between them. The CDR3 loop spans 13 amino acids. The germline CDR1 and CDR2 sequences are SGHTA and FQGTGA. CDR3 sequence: CASSSTSKGEQFF. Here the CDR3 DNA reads TGTGCCAGCAGCTCAACTAGTAAGGGTGAGCAGTTCTTC. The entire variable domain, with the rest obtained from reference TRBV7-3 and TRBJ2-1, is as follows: GAGVSQTPSNKVTEKGKYVELRCDPISGHTALYWYRQSLGQGPEFLIYFQGTGAADDSGLPNDRFFAVRPEGSVSTLKIQRTERGDSAVYLCASSSTSKGEQFFGPGTRLTVL.

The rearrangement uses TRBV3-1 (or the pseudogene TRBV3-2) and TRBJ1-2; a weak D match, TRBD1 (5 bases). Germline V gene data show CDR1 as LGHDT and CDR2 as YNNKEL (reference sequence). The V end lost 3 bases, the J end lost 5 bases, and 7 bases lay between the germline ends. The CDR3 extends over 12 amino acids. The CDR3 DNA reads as TGTGCCAGCAGCCAGGGGGAATATGGCTACACCTTC. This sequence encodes CASSQGEYGYTF.

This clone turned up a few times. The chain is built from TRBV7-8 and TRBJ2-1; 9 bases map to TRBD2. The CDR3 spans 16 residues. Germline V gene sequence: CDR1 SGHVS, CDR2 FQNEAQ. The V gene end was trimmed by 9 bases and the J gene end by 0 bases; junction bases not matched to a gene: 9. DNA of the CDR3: TGTGCCAGTCTAGCGGGAACCCCGAGCTCCTACAATGAGCAGTTCTTC. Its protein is CASLAGTPSSYNEQFF.

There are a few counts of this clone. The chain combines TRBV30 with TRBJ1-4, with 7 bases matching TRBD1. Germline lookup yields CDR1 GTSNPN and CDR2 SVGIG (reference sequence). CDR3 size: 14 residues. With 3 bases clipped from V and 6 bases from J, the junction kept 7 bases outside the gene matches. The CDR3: CAWRTQGLYEKLFF. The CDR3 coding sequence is TGTGCCTGGAGGACACAGGGGCTCTATGAAAAACTGTTTTTT.

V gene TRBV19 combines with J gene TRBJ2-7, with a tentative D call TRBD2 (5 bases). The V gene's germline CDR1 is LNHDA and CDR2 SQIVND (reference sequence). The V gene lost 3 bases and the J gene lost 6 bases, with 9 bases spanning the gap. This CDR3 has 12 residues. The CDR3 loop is CASSMGSGEQYF. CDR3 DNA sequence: TGTGCCAGTAGTATGGGGAGCGGCGAGCAGTACTTC. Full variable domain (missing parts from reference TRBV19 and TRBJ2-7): DGGITQSPKYLFRKEGQNVTLSCEQNLNHDAMYWYRQDPGQGLRLIYYSQIVNDFQKGDIAEGYSVSREKKESFPLTVTSAQKNPTAFYLCASSMGSGEQYFGPGTRLTVT.

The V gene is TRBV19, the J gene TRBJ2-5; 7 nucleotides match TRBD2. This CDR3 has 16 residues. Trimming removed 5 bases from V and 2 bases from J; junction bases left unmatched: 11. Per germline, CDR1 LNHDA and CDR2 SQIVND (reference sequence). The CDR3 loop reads CASSPSGLGGQETQYF. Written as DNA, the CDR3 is TGTGCCAGTAGTCCCTCCGGACTAGGAGGGCAAGAGACCCAGTACTTC.

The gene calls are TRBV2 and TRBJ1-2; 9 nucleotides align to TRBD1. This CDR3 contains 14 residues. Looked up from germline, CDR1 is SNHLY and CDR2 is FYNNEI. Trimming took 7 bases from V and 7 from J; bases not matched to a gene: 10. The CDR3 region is CASTEGRDRAGYTF. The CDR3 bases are TGTGCCAGCACCGAGGGTCGGGACAGGGCTGGCTACACCTTC.

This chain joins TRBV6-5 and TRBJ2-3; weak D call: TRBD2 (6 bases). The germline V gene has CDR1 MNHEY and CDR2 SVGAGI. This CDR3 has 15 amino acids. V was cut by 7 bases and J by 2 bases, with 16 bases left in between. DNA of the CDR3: TGTGCCAGCACAACTAGCTCTGGGCCCACAGATACGCAGTATTTT. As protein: CASTTSSGPTDTQYF.

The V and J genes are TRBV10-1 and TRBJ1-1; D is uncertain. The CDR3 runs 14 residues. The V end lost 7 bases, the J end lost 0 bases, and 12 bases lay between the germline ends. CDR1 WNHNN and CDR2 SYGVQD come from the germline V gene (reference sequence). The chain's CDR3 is CASIRDTLNTEAFF. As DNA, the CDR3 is TGCGCCAGCATAAGGGATACCTTGAACACTGAAGCTTTCTTT.

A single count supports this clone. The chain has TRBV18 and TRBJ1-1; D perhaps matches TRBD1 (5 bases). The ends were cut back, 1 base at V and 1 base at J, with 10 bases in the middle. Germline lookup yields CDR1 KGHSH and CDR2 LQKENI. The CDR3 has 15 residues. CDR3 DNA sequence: TGTGCCAGCTCACCACAAAAGGGGCCGAACACTGAAGCTTTCTTT. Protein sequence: CASSPQKGPNTEAFF.

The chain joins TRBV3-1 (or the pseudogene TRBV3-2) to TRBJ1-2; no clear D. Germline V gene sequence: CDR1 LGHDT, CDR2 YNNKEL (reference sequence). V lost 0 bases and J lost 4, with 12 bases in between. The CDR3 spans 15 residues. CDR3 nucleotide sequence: TGTGCCAGCAGCCAAGATAGGGAGGAGGGCTATGGCTACACCTTC. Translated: CASSQDREEGYGYTF.

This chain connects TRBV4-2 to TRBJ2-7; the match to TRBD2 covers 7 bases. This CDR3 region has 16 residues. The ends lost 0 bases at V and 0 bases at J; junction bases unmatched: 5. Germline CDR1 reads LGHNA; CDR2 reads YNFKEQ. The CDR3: CASSQEERGNSYEQYF. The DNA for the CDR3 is TGTGCCAGCAGCCAAGAGGAGCGGGGAAACTCCTACGAGCAGTACTTC.

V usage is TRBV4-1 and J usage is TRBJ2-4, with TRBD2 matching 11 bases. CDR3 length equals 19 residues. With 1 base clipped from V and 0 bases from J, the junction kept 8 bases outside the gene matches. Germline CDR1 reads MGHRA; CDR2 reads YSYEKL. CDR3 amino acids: CASSQVLAGDILAKNIQYF. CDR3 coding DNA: TGCGCCAGCAGCCAAGTACTAGCGGGGGACATACTAGCCAAAAACATTCAGTACTTC.

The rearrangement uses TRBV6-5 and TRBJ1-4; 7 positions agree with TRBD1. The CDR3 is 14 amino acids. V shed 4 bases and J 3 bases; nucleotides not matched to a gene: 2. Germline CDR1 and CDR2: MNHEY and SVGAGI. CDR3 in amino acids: CASSFGQANEKLFF. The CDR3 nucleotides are TGTGCCAGCAGTTTCGGACAGGCTAATGAAAAACTGTTTTTT.